Listed here are 22 T cell receptor beta chains from one sample, sequenced in a study of blood T cell repertoires in COVID-19. Some clones are missing from TCRdb's copy, which holds only in-frame ones; the method was immunoSEQ multiplex PCR. The sample consists of some 79,000 clones, 80% to 90% of them appearing once. The source material was peripheral blood. These receptors were collected from a man between 65 and 85 years old with active or convalescent COVID-19.

The chain combines TRBV25-1 with TRBJ2-1; D is possibly TRBD2 (6 bases). V dropped 6 bases and J dropped 3 bases, with 15 bases sitting between them. The length of the CDR3 is 15 residues. Germline CDR1 MGHDK, CDR2 SYGVNS. CDR3 DNA: TGTGCCAGCAGGCCCACTAGCAGCCTCTACAATGAGCAGTTCTTC. It specifies CASRPTSSLYNEQFF.

The rearrangement joins TRBV28 to TRBJ1-2; a weak D match, TRBD1 (5 bases). The CDR3 contains 13 residues. CDR1 and CDR2 (germline): MDHEN, SYDVKM. The V gene lost 5 bases and the J gene lost 6 bases, with 13 bases spanning the gap. The CDR3 loop is CASSAWGVHGYTF. The CDR3 region has the DNA TGTGCCAGCAGTGCCTGGGGGGTCCATGGCTACACCTTC.

The chain carries TRBV19 and TRBJ1-5; 9 nucleotides agree with TRBD1. Looked up from germline, CDR1 is LNHDA and CDR2 is SQIVND (reference sequence). V trimming: 6 bases; J trimming: 1 base; junction bases outside the gene matches: 4. This CDR3 comprises 15 residues. CDR3 nucleotide sequence: TGTGCCAGTAGCCAGACAGGGGGGAGCAATCAGCCCCAGCATTTT. Translating it yields CASSQTGGSNQPQHF.

This rearrangement joins TRBV6-9 to TRBJ1-4; D gene ambiguous. The CDR3 runs to 15 residues. V gave up 8 bases and J gave up 6 bases, with 19 bases separating them. In germline, CDR1 is MNHGY, CDR2 SVAAGI. DNA for the CDR3: TGTGCCAGCCATAACTGGGCTCGCCCGGATGAAAAACTGTTTTTT. This sequence encodes CASHNWARPDEKLFF.

The V call is TRBV7-2, the J call TRBJ2-1, with 8 bases aligning to TRBD2. The V gene's germline CDR1 is SGHTA and CDR2 FQGNSA. Trimming removed 1 base from V and 2 bases from J; junction bases left unmatched: 7. The CDR3 is 17 amino acids. CDR3 nucleotide sequence: TGTGCCAGCAGCTTAGGGAGGGAACTAGCGGCCTACAATGAGCAGTTCTTC. It translates to CASSLGRELAAYNEQFF.

The V gene is TRBV2, the J gene TRBJ1-2; 7 bases fit TRBD1. The germline CDR1 and CDR2 sequences are SNHLY and FYNNEI. V shed 2 bases and J 7 bases; nucleotides not matched to a gene: 10. This CDR3 has 15 amino acids. CDR3 in amino acids: CASSEIKRGQGGYTF. In nucleotides, the CDR3 is TGTGCCAGCAGTGAAATAAAAAGGGGGCAAGGTGGCTACACCTTC.

The chain recombines TRBV5-1 with TRBJ1-4; 7 bases match TRBD1. The CDR3 extends over 16 amino acids. The V gene end was trimmed by 4 bases and the J gene end by 3 bases; junction bases not matched to a gene: 9. The V gene's germline CDR1 is SGHRS and CDR2 YFSETQ. The CDR3, as DNA: TGCGCCAGCAGCCCGGGAGGGGGCATAGCTAATGAAAAACTGTTTTTT. Translation gives CASSPGGGIANEKLFF.

This clone was detected a few times. J is TRBJ1-2 and V is TRBV4-1; TRBD1 matches 9 bases. This CDR3 has 14 residues. V lost 4 bases and J lost 7; bases outside the gene matches: 7. Germline V CDR1 and CDR2: MGHRA, YSYEKL. The CDR3 sequence is CASSPGQGQSGYTF. DNA for the CDR3: TGCGCCAGCAGCCCCGGACAGGGGCAAAGTGGCTACACCTTC.

The chain carries TRBV28 and TRBJ2-7, with 7 positions matching TRBD1. V lost 8 bases to trimming and J lost 2 bases; unmatched junction nucleotides: 9. The CDR3 runs 14 residues. From germline, CDR1 is MDHEN and CDR2 SYDVKM. The CDR3 region has the DNA TGTGCCAGCGGCCCAAGGGACAGACCCTACGAGCAGTACTTC. It specifies CASGPRDRPYEQYF.

V usage is TRBV19 and J usage is TRBJ1-6, with TRBD1 matching over 8 bases. Per the germline V gene, CDR1 is LNHDA and CDR2 is SQIVND (reference sequence). This CDR3 comprises 17 residues. Losses at the gene ends were 3 bases for V and 5 bases for J; bases not matched to a gene: 9. The CDR3 loop is CASSIGSGQGHNSPLHF. DNA of the CDR3: TGTGCCAGTAGTATCGGATCCGGACAGGGACATAATTCACCCCTCCACTTT.

The genes are TRBV5-6 and TRBJ1-2; a weak D match, TRBD1 (6 bases). This CDR3 contains 15 residues. Germline V gene sequence: CDR1 SGHDT, CDR2 YYEEEE. V dropped 0 bases and J dropped 6 bases, with 15 bases sitting between them. CDR3 DNA: TGTGCCAGCAGCTTGGAACCGGTAGGGGGTGATGGCTACACCTTC. This translates into CASSLEPVGGDGYTF.

This clone has only a few counts. This chain joins TRBV7-2 and TRBJ1-5; a weak D match, TRBD1 (5 bases). The CDR3 covers 14 residues. V was trimmed by 5 bases and J by 9 bases, leaving 17 bases between them. CDR1 is SGHTA, CDR2 FQGNSA, per germline. The CDR3 DNA reads TGTGCCAGCAGCGTAGACAGTTTAGTTTCGCCCCAGCATTTT. This encodes CASSVDSLVSPQHF.

This chain connects TRBV24-1 to TRBJ2-1; 11 bases are a match to TRBD2. Trimming at V came to 5 bases and at J to 7 bases, leaving 6 bases not matched to a gene. Germline V gene data show CDR1 as KGHDR and CDR2 as SFDVKD. This CDR3 spans 15 amino acids. The CDR3 DNA sequence: TGTGCCACCAGTGCAACTAGCGGGAGTTTAAATGAGCAGTTCTTC. It encodes CATSATSGSLNEQFF.

The rearrangement uses TRBV6-5 and TRBJ1-3, with D possibly TRBD1 on 6 matching bases. Trimming removed 6 bases from V and 2 bases from J, with 11 bases in between. Germline V lookup: CDR1 MNHEY, CDR2 SVGAGI. The CDR3 runs 14 residues. CDR3 sequence: CASSSAGAGNTIYF. In DNA form, the CDR3 reads TGTGCCAGCAGCTCCGCAGGGGCTGGAAACACCATATATTTT.

The genes are TRBV18 and TRBJ2-1, with a possible D match to TRBD1 (6 bases). The CDR3 loop spans 13 amino acids. The germline gives CDR1 KGHSH, CDR2 LQKENI. Trimming cost V 8 bases and J 4 bases, with 12 bases left between them. In nucleotides, the CDR3 is TGTGCCAGCACCCTAGGACAGTACAATGAGCAGTTCTTC. This gives the protein CASTLGQYNEQFF.

J is TRBJ2-5 and V is TRBV28; 7 bases map to TRBD2. V gave up 7 bases and J gave up 5 bases; unmatched junction bases: 7. This CDR3 has 13 residues. Germline-derived CDR1 and CDR2 are MDHEN and SYDVKM. The CDR3 is CASTGGLRETQYF. As DNA, the CDR3 is TGTGCCAGCACGGGAGGCCTTAGGGAGACCCAGTACTTC. The variable domain in full, completed from reference TRBV28 and TRBJ2-5, reads DVKVTQSSRYLVKRTGEKVFLECVQDMDHENMFWYRQDPGLGLRLIYFSYDVKMKEKGDIPEGYSVSREKKERFSLILESASTNQTSMYLCASTGGLRETQYFGPGTRLLVL.

This chain connects TRBV2 to TRBJ1-2; D gene ambiguous. V lost 4 bases, J lost 4 bases, and 7 bases lay in between. The CDR3 is 12 residues long. Per the germline V gene, CDR1 is SNHLY and CDR2 is FYNNEI. Here the CDR3 DNA reads TGTGCCAGCAGTGGTAGCATCTATGGCTACACCTTC. Amino acid sequence: CASSGSIYGYTF. Complete variable domain (other parts from reference TRBV2 and TRBJ1-2): EPEVTQTPSHQVTQMGQEVILRCVPISNHLYFYWYRQILGQKVEFLVSFYNNEISEKSEIFDDQFSVERPDGSNFTLKIRSTKLEDSAMYFCASSGSIYGYTFGSGTRLTVV.

The chain recombines TRBV4-3 with TRBJ1-2; 7 nucleotides agree with TRBD1. Trimming cost V 1 base and J 2 bases; bases outside gene matches: 4. Germline values: CDR1 LGHNA, CDR2 YSLEER. The CDR3 sequence is 15 residues long. The CDR3 spells CASSQGGGLNYGYTF. The DNA of the CDR3 is TGCGCCAGCAGCCAAGGAGGGGGCCTCAACTATGGCTACACCTTC.

This clone was seen a few times. The V call is TRBV19, the J call TRBJ1-1; 9 bases are shared with TRBD1. The CDR3 contains 15 residues. J lost 7 bases, V lost 11 bases, and 17 bases had no gene match. Germline V gene lookup returns CDR1 LNHDA and CDR2 SQIVND (reference sequence). CDR3 nucleotides: TGTGCCTCTCGGGACAGGGAGGACTCCCCGGATGAAGCTTTCTTT. Its translation is CASRDREDSPDEAFF.

CDR3 amino acids: CASRNRASYEQYF. The CDR3 DNA is TGTGCCAGCAGAAACAGGGCCTCCTACGAGCAGTACTTC. The chain combines TRBV6-5 with TRBJ2-7; D perhaps matches TRBD1 (6 bases). Per germline, CDR1 MNHEY and CDR2 SVGAGI. V was pared by 6 bases and J by 0 bases, with 9 bases between. This CDR3 is 13 amino acids long.

This clone was counted once. The chain employs TRBV6-6 and TRBJ1-2; 8 nucleotides agree with TRBD1. Looked up from germline, CDR1 is MNHNY and CDR2 is SVGAGI (reference sequence). This CDR3 has 14 amino acids. V was pared by 6 bases and J by 4 bases, with 7 bases of the junction left unmatched. CDR3 sequence (DNA): TGTGCCAGCAGAGGACAGGGTCGCGGCTATGGCTACACCTTC. Translation: CASRGQGRGYGYTF.

This clone was recorded once. The sample holds other DNA sequences that translate to the same CDR3. The chain has TRBV6-5 and TRBJ1-1; a weak D match, TRBD1 (5 bases). Per the germline V gene, CDR1 is MNHEY and CDR2 is SVGAGI. V was clipped by 0 bases and J by 3 bases, with 11 bases between them. This CDR3 is built from 15 residues. The CDR3 loop is CASSYSVSGDTEAFF. CDR3 sequence (DNA): TGTGCCAGCAGTTACTCAGTTTCGGGGGACACTGAAGCTTTCTTT.